The rows below give T cell receptor beta chains drawn from one sample of a study of blood T cell repertoires in COVID-19. Only in-frame clones appear in the TCRdb table, and some are missing; sequencing was by immunoSEQ multiplex PCR. The table shows about 250,000 clones, with 65% to 90% occurring only once. The sample comprised PBMCs or T cells enriched from blood (not recorded which). The receptor source for this set is a woman in her forties or fifties with acute COVID-19. The CDR3 runs from the conserved cysteine through the conserved F or W. The D gene is left open where the match is weak. Size values are once, few and many counts, or a class for expanded clones, and some rows have none.

V	length	size	D	J	DNA	CDR3
TRBV19	14	NA	NA	TRBJ1-3	TGTGCCAGTAGTTCAGGACACTCTGGAAACACCATATATTTT	CASSSGHSGNTIYF
TRBV23-1	14	NA	NA	TRBJ1-2	TGCGCCAGCAGTCAATCAGGCAGGAACTATGGCTACACCTTC	CASSQSGRNYGYTF
TRBV23-1	15	NA	NA	TRBJ1-2	TGCGCCAGCAGTCAATGGTTGGGGCACAACTATGGCTACACCTTC	CASSQWLGHNYGYTF
TRBV5-1	15	NA	TRBD2	TRBJ2-5	TGCGCCAGCAGCACTAGCGGGGGGGCCGGTGAGACCCAGTACTTC	CASSTSGGAGETQYF
TRBV4-3	15	NA	NA	TRBJ1-3	TGCGCCAGCAGCCAAGATATACAGTCTGGAAACACCATATATTTT	CASSQDIQSGNTIYF
TRBV7-8	15	NA	TRBD1	TRBJ1-1	TGTGCCAGCAGCCTTCTATTGGGACAGGGGGCTGAAGCTTTCTTT	CASSLLLGQGAEAFF
TRBV3-1/TRBV3-2	16	once	TRBD1	TRBJ2-3	TGTGCCAGCAGCCAAGGCCGGGACAGGGGCAGGGATACGCAGTATTTT	CASSQGRDRGRDTQYF
TRBV7-3	14	few	NA	TRBJ2-2	TGTGCCAGCAGGACAGGCCCGAACACCGGGGAGCTGTTTTTT	CASRTGPNTGELFF
TRBV6-5	13	NA	NA	TRBJ2-5	TGTGCCAGCAGCCGGCAGGGGCCAGAGACCCAGTACTTC	CASSRQGPETQYF
TRBV29-1	14	NA	NA	TRBJ1-1	TGCAGCGTTGGCGCAGGACAGACGAGCGCTGAAGCTTTCTTT	CSVGAGQTSAEAFF
TRBV6-2/TRBV6-3	15	NA	TRBD1	TRBJ1-5	TGTGCCAGCAGTTACCCCCGGACAGGGGGGCAGCCCCAGCATTTT	CASSYPRTGGQPQHF
TRBV5-1	14	NA	NA	TRBJ1-1	TGCGCCAGCAGCTTGTTGGAGAAGAACACTGAAGCTTTCTTT	CASSLLEKNTEAFF
TRBV5-1	15	NA	NA	TRBJ1-6	TGCGCCAGCAGCTCGGGTGGGGGCTGGAATTCACCCCTCCACTTT	CASSSGGGWNSPLHF
TRBV7-3	19	once	TRBD2	TRBJ2-1	TGTGCCAGCAGCACTCTAGCGGGGGGGCTTACCACATCCTACAATGAGCAGTTCTTC	CASSTLAGGLTTSYNEQFF
TRBV7-7	14	few	NA	TRBJ2-7	TGTGCCAGCAGCAGTGGGGCCCCGACCTACGAGCAGTACTTC	CASSSGAPTYEQYF
TRBV18	16	NA	NA	TRBJ1-1	TGTGCCAGCTCACCTGAACAGTCAGTAATGGTGGCTGAAGCTTTCTTT	CASSPEQSVMVAEAFF